This T cell receptor (beta chain) emerged from a study of T cells after somatic rescue of genetic block. Measured with immunoSEQ multiplex PCR; TCRdb has only the in-frame clones, and not every one. The sample holds about 14,000 clones, over 60% seen once. The CDR3 has 13 amino acids. Per germline, CDR1 MNHEY and CDR2 SVGAGI. V was trimmed by 6 bases and J by 5 bases, leaving 11 bases between them. The specimen was peripheral blood mononuclear cells (PBMCs). The TCR originated in a man between 18 and 35 years old. V gene TRBV6-5 combines with J gene TRBJ1-5; D is possibly TRBD1 (5 bases). The CDR3 region is CASRGAAHQPQHF. The CDR3 coding sequence is TGTGCCAGCAGAGGGGCAGCCCATCAGCCCCAGCATTTT.